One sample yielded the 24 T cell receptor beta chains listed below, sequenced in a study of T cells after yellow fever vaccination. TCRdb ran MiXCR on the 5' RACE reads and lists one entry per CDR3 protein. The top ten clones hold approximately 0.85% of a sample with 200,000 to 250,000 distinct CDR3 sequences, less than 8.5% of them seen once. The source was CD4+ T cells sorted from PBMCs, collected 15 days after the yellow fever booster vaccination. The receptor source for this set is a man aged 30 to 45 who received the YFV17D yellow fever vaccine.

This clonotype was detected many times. The CDR3 loop is CASSPPNNRGYTYEQYF. Here the CDR3 DNA reads TGTGCCAGCAGCCCTCCCAATAACAGGGGGTATACCTACGAGCAGTACTTC. The J gene is TRBJ2-7, the V gene TRBV3-1; 8 nucleotides match TRBD1. With V trimmed by 4 bases and J by 2 bases, 13 bases remained unmatched. This CDR3 comprises 17 residues. Germline lookup yields CDR1 LGHDT and CDR2 YNNKEL (reference sequence).

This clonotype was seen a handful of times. CDR3 loop: CASSLYSSGTSGMKQFF. Written as DNA, the CDR3 is TGCGCCAGCAGCTTGTATTCCTCCGGGACTAGCGGGATGAAGCAGTTCTTC. This chain connects TRBV5-1 to TRBJ2-1, with 13 bases lining up with TRBD2. Germline loops: CDR1 SGHRS, CDR2 YFSETQ. V dropped 1 base and J dropped 11; count of bases not matched to a gene: 12. The CDR3 has 17 amino acids. The full variable domain, its missing parts supplied by reference TRBV5-1 and TRBJ2-1, is KAGVTQTPRYLIKTRGQQVTLSCSPISGHRSVSWYQQTPGQGLQFLFEYFSETQRNKGNFPGRFSGRQFSNSRSEMNVSTLELGDSALYLCASSLYSSGTSGMKQFFGPGTRLTVL.

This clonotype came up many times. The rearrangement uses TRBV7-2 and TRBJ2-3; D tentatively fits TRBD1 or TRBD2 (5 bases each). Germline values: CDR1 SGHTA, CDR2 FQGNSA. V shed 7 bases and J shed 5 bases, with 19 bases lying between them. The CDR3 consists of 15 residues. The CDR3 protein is CASTPSGTRGDTQYF. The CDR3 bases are TGTGCCAGCACTCCCTCGGGGACCCGGGGAGATACGCAGTATTTT. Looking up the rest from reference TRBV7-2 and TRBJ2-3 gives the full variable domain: GAGVSQSPSNKVTEKGKDVELRCDPISGHTALYWYRQSLGQGLEFLIYFQGNSAPDKSGLPSDRFSAERTGGSVSTLTIQRTQQEDSAVYLCASTPSGTRGDTQYFGPGTRLTVL.

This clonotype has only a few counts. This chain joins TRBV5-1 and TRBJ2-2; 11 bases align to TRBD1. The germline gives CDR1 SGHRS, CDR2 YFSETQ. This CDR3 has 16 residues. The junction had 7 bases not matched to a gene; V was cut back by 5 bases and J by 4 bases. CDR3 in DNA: TGCGCCAGCAGTTTCGGGACAGGGGGAAGCACCGGGGAGCTGTTTTTT. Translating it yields CASSFGTGGSTGELFF.

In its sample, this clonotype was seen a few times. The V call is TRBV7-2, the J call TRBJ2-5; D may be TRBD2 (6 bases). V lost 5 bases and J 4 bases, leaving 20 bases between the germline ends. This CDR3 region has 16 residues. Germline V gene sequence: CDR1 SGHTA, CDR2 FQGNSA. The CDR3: CASSRAPPGVGETQYF. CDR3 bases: TGTGCCAGCAGCCGGGCCCCCCCGGGAGTCGGAGAGACCCAGTACTTC.

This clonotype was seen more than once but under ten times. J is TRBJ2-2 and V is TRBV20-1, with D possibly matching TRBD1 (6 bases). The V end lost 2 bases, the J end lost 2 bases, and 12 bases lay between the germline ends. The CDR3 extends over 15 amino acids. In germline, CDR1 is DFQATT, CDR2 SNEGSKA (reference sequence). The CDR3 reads CSARHSGHNTGELFF. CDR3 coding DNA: TGCAGTGCTAGACATTCGGGACACAACACCGGGGAGCTGTTTTTT.

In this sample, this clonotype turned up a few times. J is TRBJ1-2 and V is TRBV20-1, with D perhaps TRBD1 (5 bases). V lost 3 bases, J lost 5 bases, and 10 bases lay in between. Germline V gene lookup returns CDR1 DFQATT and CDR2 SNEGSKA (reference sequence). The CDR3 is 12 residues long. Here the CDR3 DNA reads TGCAGTGCTAGGGGAGGGGATTATGGCTACACCTTC. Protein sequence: CSARGGDYGYTF.

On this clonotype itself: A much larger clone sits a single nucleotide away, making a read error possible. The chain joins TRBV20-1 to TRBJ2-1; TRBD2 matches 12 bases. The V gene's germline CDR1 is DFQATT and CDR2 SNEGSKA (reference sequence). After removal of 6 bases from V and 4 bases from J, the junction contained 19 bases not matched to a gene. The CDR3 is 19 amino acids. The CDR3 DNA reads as TGCAGTGCCGCTACGGGACTAGCGGGTGGGGGCCCCCCTTACAATGAGCAGTTCTTC. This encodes CSAATGLAGGGPPYNEQFF.

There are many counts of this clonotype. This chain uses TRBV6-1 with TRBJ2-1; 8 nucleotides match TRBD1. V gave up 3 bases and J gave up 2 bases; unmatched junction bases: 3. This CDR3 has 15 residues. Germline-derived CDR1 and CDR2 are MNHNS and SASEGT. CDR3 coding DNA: TGTGCCAGCAGTGAGGACAGGGAGACCTACAATGAGCAGTTCTTC. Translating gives CASSEDRETYNEQFF.

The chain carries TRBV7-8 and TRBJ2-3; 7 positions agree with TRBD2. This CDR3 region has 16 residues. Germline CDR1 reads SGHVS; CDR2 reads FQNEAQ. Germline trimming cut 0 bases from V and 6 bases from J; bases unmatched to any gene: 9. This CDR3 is CASSLARGRGPDTQYF. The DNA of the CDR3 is TGTGCCAGCAGCTTAGCGCGAGGGAGGGGCCCGGATACGCAGTATTTT.

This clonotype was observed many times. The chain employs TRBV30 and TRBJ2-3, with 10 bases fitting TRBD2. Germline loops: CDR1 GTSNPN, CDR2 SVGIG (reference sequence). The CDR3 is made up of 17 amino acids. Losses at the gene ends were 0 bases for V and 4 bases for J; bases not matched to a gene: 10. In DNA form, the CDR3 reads TGTGCCTGGAGTGTAGCGGGGGGGGTAGGCCTGGCAGATACGCAGTATTTT. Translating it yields CAWSVAGGVGLADTQYF.

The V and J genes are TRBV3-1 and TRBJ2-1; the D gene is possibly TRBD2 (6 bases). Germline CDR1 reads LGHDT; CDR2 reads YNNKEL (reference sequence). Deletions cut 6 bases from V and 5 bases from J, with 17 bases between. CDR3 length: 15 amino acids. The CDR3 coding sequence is TGTGCCAGCAGTACGCGGAGGGAGGCTAACAATGAGCAGTTCTTC. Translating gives CASSTRREANNEQFF.

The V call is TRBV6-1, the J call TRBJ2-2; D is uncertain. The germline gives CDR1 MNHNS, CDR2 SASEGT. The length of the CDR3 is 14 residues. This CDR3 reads CVANPSTNTGELFF. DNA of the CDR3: TGTGTGGCCAACCCCTCTACGAACACCGGGGAGCTGTTTTTT.

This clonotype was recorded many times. CDR3 protein: CASSLPRRVHYEQYF. The CDR3 DNA reads as TGTGCCAGCAGTTTACCCCGGCGGGTCCACTACGAGCAGTACTTC. V usage is TRBV28 and J usage is TRBJ2-7; a weak D match, TRBD2 (5 bases). Trimming removed 2 bases from V and 3 bases from J, with 14 bases in between. The CDR3 spans 15 residues. The germline CDR1 and CDR2 sequences are MDHEN and SYDVKM. The full variable domain, rest sourced from reference TRBV28 and TRBJ2-7, is DVKVTQSSRYLVKRTGEKVFLECVQDMDHENMFWYRQDPGLGLRLIYFSYDVKMKEKGDIPEGYSVSREKKERFSLILESASTNQTSMYLCASSLPRRVHYEQYFGPGTRLTVT.

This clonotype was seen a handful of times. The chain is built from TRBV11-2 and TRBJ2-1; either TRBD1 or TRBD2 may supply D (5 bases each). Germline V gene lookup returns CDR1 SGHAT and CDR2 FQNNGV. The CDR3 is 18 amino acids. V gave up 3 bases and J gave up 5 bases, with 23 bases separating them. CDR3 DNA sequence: TGTGCCAGCAGCTTGGTGGGTAGCGTTCAGAGAGGGGACAATGAGCAGTTCTTC. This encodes CASSLVGSVQRGDNEQFF.

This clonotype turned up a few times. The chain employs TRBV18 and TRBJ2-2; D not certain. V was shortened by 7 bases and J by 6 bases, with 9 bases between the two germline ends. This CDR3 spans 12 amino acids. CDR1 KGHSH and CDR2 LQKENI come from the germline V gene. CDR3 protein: CASWAFAGELFF. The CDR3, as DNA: TGTGCCAGCTGGGCTTTTGCCGGGGAGCTGTTTTTT.

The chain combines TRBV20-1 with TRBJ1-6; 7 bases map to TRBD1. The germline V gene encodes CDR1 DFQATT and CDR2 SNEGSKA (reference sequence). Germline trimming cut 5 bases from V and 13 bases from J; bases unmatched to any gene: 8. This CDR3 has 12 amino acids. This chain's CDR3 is CSAEQGLGPLHF. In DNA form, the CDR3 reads TGCAGTGCTGAACAGGGGCTGGGGCCCCTCCACTTT.

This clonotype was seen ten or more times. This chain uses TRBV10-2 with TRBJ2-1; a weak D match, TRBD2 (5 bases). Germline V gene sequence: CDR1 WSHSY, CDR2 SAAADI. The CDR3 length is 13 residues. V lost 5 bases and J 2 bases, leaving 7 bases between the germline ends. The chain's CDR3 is CASSSGTYNEQFF. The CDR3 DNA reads TGCGCCAGCAGTTCCGGGACCTACAATGAGCAGTTCTTC.

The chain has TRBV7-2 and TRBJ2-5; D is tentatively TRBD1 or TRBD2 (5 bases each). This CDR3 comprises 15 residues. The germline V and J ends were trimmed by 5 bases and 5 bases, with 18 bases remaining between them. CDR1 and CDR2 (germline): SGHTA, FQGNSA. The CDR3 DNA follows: TGTGCCAGCAGCCCCGGGGCGGCAGGGCGGGAGACCCAGTACTTC. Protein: CASSPGAAGRETQYF.

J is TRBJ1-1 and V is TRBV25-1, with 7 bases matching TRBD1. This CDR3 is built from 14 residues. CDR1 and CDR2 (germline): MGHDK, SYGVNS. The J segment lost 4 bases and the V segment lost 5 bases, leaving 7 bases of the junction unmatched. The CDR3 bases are TGTGCCAGCAGTCCACAGGGGAGGGCCACTGAAGCTTTCTTT. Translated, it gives CASSPQGRATEAFF.

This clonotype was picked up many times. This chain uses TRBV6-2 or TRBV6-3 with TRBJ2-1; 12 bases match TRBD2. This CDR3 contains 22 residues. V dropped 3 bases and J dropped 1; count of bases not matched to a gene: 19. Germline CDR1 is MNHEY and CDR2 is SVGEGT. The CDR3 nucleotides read TGTGCCAGCAGTTATTGGAGGACTAGCGGGACTCCCCCCGGGGGGTCCTACAATGAGCAGTTCTTC. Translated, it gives CASSYWRTSGTPPGGSYNEQFF.

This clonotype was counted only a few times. As DNA, the CDR3 is TGTGCCATCAGTGGGACTAGCGGGAGTGAGACCCAGTACTTC. The encoded protein is CAISGTSGSETQYF. The chain carries TRBV10-3 and TRBJ2-5; 13 bases match TRBD2. Germline V gene data show CDR1 as ENHRY and CDR2 as SYGVKD. J was trimmed by 5 bases and V by 4 bases; bases with no gene match: 1. The CDR3 spans 14 residues.

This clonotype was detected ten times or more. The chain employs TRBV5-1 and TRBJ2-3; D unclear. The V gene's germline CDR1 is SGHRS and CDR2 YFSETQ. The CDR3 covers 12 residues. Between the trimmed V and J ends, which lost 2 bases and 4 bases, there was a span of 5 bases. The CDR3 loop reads CASSFGSDTQYF. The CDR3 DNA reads TGCGCCAGCAGCTTCGGCTCAGATACGCAGTATTTT.

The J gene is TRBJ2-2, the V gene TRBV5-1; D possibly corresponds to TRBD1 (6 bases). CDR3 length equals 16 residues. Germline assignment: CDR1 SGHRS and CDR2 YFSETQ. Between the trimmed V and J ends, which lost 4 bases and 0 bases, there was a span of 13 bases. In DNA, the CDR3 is TGCGCCAGCAGCCTGACAGGCATTACGAACACCGGGGAGCTGTTTTTT. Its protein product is CASSLTGITNTGELFF.